This T cell receptor (beta chain) was retrieved from a study of blood T cell repertoires in COVID-19. Germline CDR1 is SGHAT and CDR2 is FQNNGV. CDR3 length: 15 amino acids. Trimming shortened V by 1 base and J by 5 bases, and 14 bases separated the two germline ends. TCRdb's table, derived via immunoSEQ multiplex PCR, lists solely in-frame clones and lacks some. The sample has under 250,000 clones, roughly 80% seen once; the top ten hold 3.4%. Input material: peripheral blood. The sequence came from a woman under 30 with acute or convalescent COVID-19. V is TRBV11-2 and J is TRBJ1-1, with unresolved D. CDR3: CASSLGRRRETEAFF. CDR3 coding DNA: TGTGCCAGCAGCTTAGGCAGGAGGAGGGAGACTGAAGCTTTCTTT.